This TCR beta chain was recovered during a study of T cell repertoires in cytomegalovirus infection. Study in general: It can be stated that public TCR beta signatures indicated CMV infection as well as a matching HLA type. Study-level points and caveats: HLA-C-restricted CMV clonotypes gave the most frequent clonotype in two of eight donors. There were carriers of CMV plus the relevant HLA, and cumulative public TCR beta family frequency identified them.

This clonotype came up a few times. No antigen is known for it. Trimming stripped 6 bases from V and 5 bases from J, with 4 bases between. The V gene's germline CDR1 is SNHLY and CDR2 FYNNEI. The CDR3 has 11 amino acids. TCRdb reprocessed the reads with MiXCR, giving one entry per CDR3 protein. The sample shows approximately 290,000 distinct CDR3 sequences, roughly 26% of them seen only once. V gene TRBV2 combines with J gene TRBJ2-2; D is ambiguous. Sequenced sample: PBMCs. The source is a human donor in good health (CMV status not recorded). Some clones in this sample may be carry-over from other donors' samples. CDR3 DNA: TGTGCCAGCAGGGAGACCGGGGAGCTGTTTTTT. Translation: CASRETGELFF.